One sample yielded the 14 T cell receptor beta chains listed below, sequenced in a study of cytomegalovirus exposure and HLA in healthy donors. The PCR had 60 Vbeta and 13 Jbeta primers. Data came from immunoSEQ multiplex PCR; TCRdb stores just in-frame clones and leaves some out. The sample holds about 92,000 clones, approximately 81% seen once. The specimen sequenced was PBMCs. Receptors were obtained from a girl aged 2-15 years in good health and CMV-seropositive.

The chain joins TRBV6-5 to TRBJ1-1; 10 nucleotides match TRBD1. J gave up 4 bases and V 7 bases, and 9 bases lay outside the gene matches. CDR3 length equals 15 residues. The germline V gene encodes CDR1 MNHEY and CDR2 SVGAGI. In nucleotides, the CDR3 is TGTGCCAGCAAGAAGGCCGGGACAGGGGCCACTGAAGCTTTCTTT. Translating it yields CASKKAGTGATEAFF.

V gene TRBV29-1 combines with J gene TRBJ2-1; perhaps TRBD2 as D (6 bases). V was shortened by 5 bases and J by 9 bases, with 20 bases between the two germline ends. Germline CDR1 and CDR2: SQVTM and ANQGSEA. The CDR3 length is 14 residues. CDR3 DNA sequence: TGCAGCGTTAGACGGGACTCCCTCGGCAGTGAGCAGTTCTTC. Translation gives CSVRRDSLGSEQFF.

The V call is TRBV29-1, the J call TRBJ1-2; TRBD1 matches at 7 bases. The trim removed 2 bases at V and 4 bases at J, leaving 1 base unmatched. This CDR3 spans 12 amino acids. Germline CDR1 is SQVTM and CDR2 is ANQGSEA. DNA for the CDR3: TGCAGCGTTGAATCAGGGGGCTATGGCTACACCTTC. Its translation: CSVESGGYGYTF.

A single count supports this clone. The CDR3: CASGLGDRGRSQHF. DNA for the CDR3: TGTGCTAGTGGTTTGGGGGACAGGGGGCGGTCCCAGCATTTT. The chain uses TRBV12-5 and TRBJ1-5, with TRBD1 matching over 12 bases. The V gene's germline CDR1 is LGHNT and CDR2 FRNRAP. Germline trimming cut 1 base from V and 11 bases from J; bases unmatched to any gene: 3. This CDR3 is built from 14 residues.

The chain joins TRBV7-9 to TRBJ1-5; TRBD1 matches 9 bases. The CDR3 spans 16 residues. The germline V gene has CDR1 SEHNR and CDR2 FQNEAQ (reference sequence). V lost 5 bases, J lost 5 bases, and 10 bases stayed unmatched. CDR3 nucleotide sequence: TGTGCCAGCAGCCCCTTGGGACAGGGCCTCGATCAGCCCCAGCATTTT. The encoded protein is CASSPLGQGLDQPQHF.

In its sample, this clone was seen once. The chain employs TRBV28 and TRBJ1-1; TRBD1 matches 8 bases. Germline values: CDR1 MDHEN, CDR2 SYDVKM. The length of the CDR3 is 11 residues. V lost 7 bases and J lost 10; bases outside the gene matches: 5. The CDR3 bases are TGTGCCAGCACCGATGGACAGGGAGCTTTCTTT. This codes for CASTDGQGAFF.

V is TRBV5-4 and J is TRBJ2-1; maybe TRBD2 (5 bases). The CDR3 consists of 15 residues. The V end was cut by 3 bases, the J end by 1 base, with 11 bases between. Germline values: CDR1 SGHNT, CDR2 YYREEE (reference sequence). CDR3 in DNA: TGTGCCAGCAGCTCCAAGGACTTGTCCTACAATGAGCAGTTCTTC. This encodes CASSSKDLSYNEQFF.

This chain links TRBV18 with TRBJ1-5; 7 nucleotides align to TRBD1. Trimming removed 6 bases from V and 3 bases from J; junction bases left unmatched: 8. The length of the CDR3 is 15 residues. The germline V gene has CDR1 KGHSH and CDR2 LQKENI. The CDR3 DNA sequence: TGTGCCAGCTCGCGACAGGGAAGGACCAATCAGCCCCAGCATTTT. This sequence encodes CASSRQGRTNQPQHF.

This chain uses TRBV7-6 with TRBJ1-4, with D unresolved. This CDR3 comprises 15 residues. Per germline, CDR1 SGHVS and CDR2 FNYEAQ. The ends were cut back, 5 bases at V and 7 bases at J, with 17 bases in the middle. The CDR3 DNA follows: TGTGCCAGCAGCCCGACTCAGATTGATGCTGAAAAACTGTTTTTT. It yields the protein CASSPTQIDAEKLFF.

The J gene is TRBJ1-1, the V gene TRBV7-9, with D tentatively TRBD1 (6 bases). The CDR3 sequence is 16 residues long. V was pared by 4 bases and J by 0 bases, with 15 bases between. CDR1 and CDR2 (germline): SEHNR, FQNEAQ (reference sequence). The CDR3 nucleotides are TGTGCCAGCAGCTCCCATCGGACAGAAATGAACACTGAAGCTTTCTTT. Translated, it gives CASSSHRTEMNTEAFF.

V gene TRBV9 combines with J gene TRBJ1-2, with D possibly being TRBD1 (6 bases). Germline V gives CDR1 SGDLS, CDR2 YYNGEE. The V and J ends lost 4 bases and 8 bases respectively, with 30 bases between them. This CDR3 is 18 amino acids long. CDR3 protein: CASSPRGGDIQSPYGYTF. The CDR3 DNA reads as TGTGCCAGCAGCCCGCGGGGGGGGGACATACAAAGCCCATACGGCTACACCTTC.

The chain carries TRBV7-7 and TRBJ1-5; no clear D gene. CDR1 and CDR2 from the germline V gene are SSHAT and FNYEAQ (reference sequence). The CDR3 spans 14 residues. The ends were cut back, 4 bases at V and 3 bases at J, with 10 bases in the middle. The CDR3 reads CASSSDTDNQPQHF. The CDR3 nucleotides are TGTGCCAGCAGCTCCGACACTGACAATCAGCCCCAGCATTTT.

The V and J genes are TRBV28 and TRBJ2-7; TRBD1 matches at 9 bases. The CDR3 totals 18 residues. The germline V gene has CDR1 MDHEN and CDR2 SYDVKM. V dropped 5 bases and J dropped 5; count of bases not matched to a gene: 19. The CDR3 protein is CASSPTLYRDRVEHEQYF. CDR3 DNA: TGTGCCAGCAGTCCCACCCTCTACCGGGACAGGGTAGAACACGAGCAGTACTTC.

The chain recombines TRBV5-6 with TRBJ2-4; tentatively, D is TRBD1 (5 bases). With 0 bases removed from V and 5 bases from J, the gap between germline ends came to 6 bases. The CDR3 consists of 13 residues. CDR1 is SGHDT and CDR2 is YYEEEE in the germline V gene. DNA for the CDR3: TGTGCCAGCAGCTTGGAGACAGAAAACATTCAGTACTTC. It yields the protein CASSLETENIQYF.